Listed below are T cell receptor beta chains from one sample, sequenced in a study of T cells in Graves' hyperthyroidism and ophthalmopathy. A single record per CDR3 protein comes from TCRdb applying MiXCR to the multiplex PCR reads. The top ten clones hold approximately 6.4% of a sample with around 620,000 distinct CDR3 sequences, approximately 15% of them seen once. Sequencing was performed on blood. The source is a woman aged 18-35 years with Graves' ophthalmopathy. The CDR3 runs from the conserved cysteine through the conserved F or W. Each record gives: D gene, V gene, J gene, clone size, CDR3 DNA, CDR3 protein. D genes are given only for firm matches. Size values are once, few and many counts, or a class for expanded clones, and some rows have none.

d_call: TRBD2; v_call: TRBV20-1; j_call: TRBJ2-3; clone_size: .; cdr3_nt: TGCAGTGCTAGAGGAGGAGGGAGGGGAGTCGCGCTCATTAGCACAGATACGCAGTATTTT; cdr3_aa: CSARGGGRGVALISTDTQYF
d_call: TRBD2; v_call: TRBV3-1; j_call: TRBJ2-7; clone_size: few; cdr3_nt: TGTGCCAGCAGCCAAGATCCCCCCGGGACTAGCGTTTACTACGAGCAGTACTTC; cdr3_aa: CASSQDPPGTSVYYEQYF
d_call: .; v_call: TRBV7-2; j_call: TRBJ2-3; clone_size: many; cdr3_nt: TGTGCCAGCAGCTTGATGGAGAATACGCAGTATTTT; cdr3_aa: CASSLMENTQYF
d_call: TRBD2; v_call: TRBV19; j_call: TRBJ2-3; clone_size: few; cdr3_nt: TGTGCCAGTACCGGGACTAGCGGGAGTGCAGGTACAGATACGCAGTATTTT; cdr3_aa: CASTGTSGSAGTDTQYF
d_call: .; v_call: TRBV7-9; j_call: TRBJ2-1; clone_size: many; cdr3_nt: TGTGCCAGCAGCTCTAACAGGGGAGGAAGCTCCTACAATGAGCAGTTCTTC; cdr3_aa: CASSSNRGGSSYNEQFF
d_call: .; v_call: TRBV6-1; j_call: TRBJ1-1; clone_size: many; cdr3_nt: TGTGCCAGCAGACCTGAGGGCGGTGGGGAGGCTTTCTTT; cdr3_aa: CASRPEGGGEAFF
d_call: .; v_call: TRBV30; j_call: TRBJ1-1; clone_size: .; cdr3_nt: TGTGCCTGGAGTGGAGGGAGACGGACGGTGGGCACTGAAGCTTTCTTT; cdr3_aa: CAWSGGRRTVGTEAFF
d_call: TRBD1; v_call: TRBV16; j_call: TRBJ2-5; clone_size: few; cdr3_nt: TGTGCCAGCAGCGACAGGGTCCGGCCGGAGACCCAGTACTTC; cdr3_aa: CASSDRVRPETQYF
d_call: TRBD2; v_call: TRBV7-2; j_call: TRBJ2-5; clone_size: many; cdr3_nt: TGTGCCAGCAGCTTTTCGGGTAGCGGGAGGGCCAATACAAGAGACCAGTACTTC; cdr3_aa: CASSFSGSGRANTRDQYF
d_call: TRBD2; v_call: TRBV28; j_call: TRBJ2-3; clone_size: many; cdr3_nt: TGTGCCAGCAGTTCCCCTAGCGGGAGATTAGATACGCAGTATTTT; cdr3_aa: CASSSPSGRLDTQYF
d_call: .; v_call: TRBV6-1; j_call: TRBJ2-7; clone_size: few; cdr3_nt: TGTGCCAGCAGTAAACAGCCCGAAACGTTGAGAACCTACGAGCAGTACTTC; cdr3_aa: CASSKQPETLRTYEQYF
d_call: TRBD2; v_call: TRBV5-4; j_call: TRBJ2-2; clone_size: .; cdr3_nt: TGTGCCAGCAGCTTGACTAGCGGATGGAACACCGGGGAGCTGTTTTTT; cdr3_aa: CASSLTSGWNTGELFF
d_call: .; v_call: TRBV29-1; j_call: TRBJ2-7; clone_size: many; cdr3_nt: TGCAGCGTTGGAACCAGGTTACACTCCTACGAGCAGTACTTC; cdr3_aa: CSVGTRLHSYEQYF
d_call: .; v_call: TRBV12-3/TRBV12-4; j_call: TRBJ1-1; clone_size: many; cdr3_nt: TGTGCCAGCAGTTTATTTGGCAGAATTGATGAAGCTTTCTTT; cdr3_aa: CASSLFGRIDEAFF
d_call: .; v_call: TRBV3-2; j_call: TRBJ1-3; clone_size: once; cdr3_nt: TGTGCCAGCAGCCAAGTTCCCGGAAACACCATATATTTT; cdr3_aa: CASSQVPGNTIYF
d_call: .; v_call: TRBV24-1; j_call: TRBJ2-1; clone_size: .; cdr3_nt: TGTGCCACCAGTGATTTTTACAATGAGCAGTTCTTC; cdr3_aa: CATSDFYNEQFF
d_call: TRBD1; v_call: TRBV3-1; j_call: TRBJ1-4; clone_size: many; cdr3_nt: TGTGCCAGCAGCCTTACCAGGGGGCAGCATGAAAAACTGTTTTTT; cdr3_aa: CASSLTRGQHEKLFF
d_call: TRBD2; v_call: TRBV5-4; j_call: TRBJ2-1; clone_size: .; cdr3_nt: TGTGCCAGCAGCTATTGGGGAGGGGTTCAACGCAATGAGCAGTTCTTC; cdr3_aa: CASSYWGGVQRNEQFF
d_call: TRBD1; v_call: TRBV5-1; j_call: TRBJ1-2; clone_size: .; cdr3_nt: TGCGCCAGCAGCTTGGTGGGACAGGGAGATGGCTACACCTTC; cdr3_aa: CASSLVGQGDGYTF
d_call: TRBD2; v_call: TRBV29-1; j_call: TRBJ2-7; clone_size: .; cdr3_nt: TGCAGCGTTTTCGACGGACTAGCGTTTAACGAGCAGTACTTC; cdr3_aa: CSVFDGLAFNEQYF
d_call: TRBD2; v_call: TRBV2; j_call: TRBJ2-7; clone_size: many; cdr3_nt: TGTGCCAGCCGAAGCGGGACTAGCGGGAACGAGCAGTACTTC; cdr3_aa: CASRSGTSGNEQYF
d_call: .; v_call: TRBV4-1; j_call: TRBJ1-4; clone_size: .; cdr3_nt: TGCGCCAGCAGCCATCTTACGACAGGCAGTAATGAAAAACTGTTTTTT; cdr3_aa: CASSHLTTGSNEKLFF
d_call: .; v_call: TRBV7-9; j_call: TRBJ2-1; clone_size: .; cdr3_nt: TGTGCCAGCAGCTCAGAGGGGTTCTTC; cdr3_aa: CASSSEGFF
d_call: .; v_call: TRBV29-1; j_call: TRBJ1-1; clone_size: many; cdr3_nt: TGCAGCGTTGACCGGGACGGGGTGAACACTGAAGCTTTCTTT; cdr3_aa: CSVDRDGVNTEAFF
d_call: TRBD2; v_call: TRBV13; j_call: TRBJ2-1; clone_size: many; cdr3_nt: TGTGCCAGCAGCTTAGAAGGACTAGCTCGGAATGAGCAGTTCTTC; cdr3_aa: CASSLEGLARNEQFF
d_call: .; v_call: TRBV12-3/TRBV12-4; j_call: TRBJ2-6; clone_size: .; cdr3_nt: TGTGCCAGCAGTGCTAGGACACTTCTTGTCAGCTCTGGGGCCAACGTCCTGACTTTC; cdr3_aa: CASSARTLLVSSGANVLTF
d_call: TRBD1; v_call: TRBV24-1; j_call: TRBJ2-5; clone_size: many; cdr3_nt: TGTGCCACCAGTGACCCGAAGGGACAGGGCGTGGAGACCCAGTACTTC; cdr3_aa: CATSDPKGQGVETQYF
d_call: TRBD1; v_call: TRBV19; j_call: TRBJ1-1; clone_size: many; cdr3_nt: TGTGCCAGTAGTACCGGGACAGGTGGAGACACTGAAGCTTTCTTT; cdr3_aa: CASSTGTGGDTEAFF
d_call: .; v_call: TRBV5-1; j_call: TRBJ2-2; clone_size: .; cdr3_nt: TGCGCCAGCAGCCCGGGAGCGCTGAACACCGGGGAGCTGTTTTTT; cdr3_aa: CASSPGALNTGELFF
d_call: TRBD2; v_call: TRBV7-2; j_call: TRBJ2-1; clone_size: many; cdr3_nt: TGTGCCAGCAGCTTACTAGCGGGAGGCCACAATGAGCAGTTCTTC; cdr3_aa: CASSLLAGGHNEQFF
d_call: TRBD1; v_call: TRBV28; j_call: TRBJ2-1; clone_size: many; cdr3_nt: TGTGCCAGCAGTCCCACCGATTACAGGGGGAAACACAATGAGCAGTTCTTC; cdr3_aa: CASSPTDYRGKHNEQFF
d_call: .; v_call: TRBV29-1; j_call: TRBJ1-2; clone_size: many; cdr3_nt: TGCAGCGTTGAGGATGACTCCTTCTATGGCTACACCTTC; cdr3_aa: CSVEDDSFYGYTF
d_call: .; v_call: TRBV14; j_call: TRBJ2-7; clone_size: .; cdr3_nt: TGTGCCAGCAGCCCTCGGGTAGTGAGGAGCTCCTACGAGCAGTACTTC; cdr3_aa: CASSPRVVRSSYEQYF
d_call: TRBD1; v_call: TRBV9; j_call: TRBJ1-2; clone_size: .; cdr3_nt: TGTGCCAGCAGCTCGGAAGACGGGACAGGGGCCTTCGGAGGCTACACCTTC; cdr3_aa: CASSSEDGTGAFGGYTF
d_call: TRBD2; v_call: TRBV10-3; j_call: TRBJ2-1; clone_size: many; cdr3_nt: TGTGCCATCAGCGGGACTAGCGGAGGGGGGTCCTACAATGAGCAGTTCTTC; cdr3_aa: CAISGTSGGGSYNEQFF
d_call: TRBD2; v_call: TRBV29-1; j_call: TRBJ2-1; clone_size: many; cdr3_nt: TGCAGCGTTGAAGGACTCTGGCGGGAGTCTGACAATGAGCAGTTCTTC; cdr3_aa: CSVEGLWRESDNEQFF
d_call: .; v_call: TRBV7-9; j_call: TRBJ2-1; clone_size: few; cdr3_nt: TGTGCCAGCAGCAAGACTAGCTACAATGAGCAGTTCTTC; cdr3_aa: CASSKTSYNEQFF
d_call: .; v_call: TRBV5-1; j_call: TRBJ2-2; clone_size: few; cdr3_nt: TGCGCCAGCAGCTTGGACAGGGCGACCGGGGAGCTGTTTTTT; cdr3_aa: CASSLDRATGELFF
d_call: TRBD2; v_call: TRBV7-2; j_call: TRBJ2-1; clone_size: many; cdr3_nt: TGTGCCAGCAGCTCCTGGTCCGGGAGGGGGGGTGAGCAGTTCTTC; cdr3_aa: CASSSWSGRGGEQFF
d_call: TRBD2; v_call: TRBV28; j_call: TRBJ2-7; clone_size: many; cdr3_nt: TGTGCCAGCAGCCGGGGACTAGCGGGAGCCTACGAGCAGTACTTC; cdr3_aa: CASSRGLAGAYEQYF